The source of this T cell receptor (beta chain) is a study of human T cells and chemical hapten exposure. About the study: Per-sample TCR yields varied mainly from small pooled library volume differences. Study-wide results and limits: The number of TCRs over 1 in 1000 frequency stayed unchanged after DPC.

The library attached unique molecular identifiers to individual cDNA molecules. Authors' methods: Samples had a median of approximately 89,000 TCRs, ranging roughly 23,224 to 690,600. TCRdb re-called the 5' RACE reads with MiXCR, one entry per CDR3 protein. TCRdb's processing, not the authors', yielded these V and J calls. The sample holds some 150,000 distinct CDR3 sequences, 4.1% seen once. Unfractionated whole blood served as the source for total RNA extraction. This clonotype was detected ten times or more. Its antigen remains unidentified. The source is a female donor in good health.

The CDR3 DNA reads TGTGCCACCCGGCGGACATCGGGGGGTTATGGCTACACCTTC. This encodes CATRRTSGGYGYTF. The chain carries TRBV2 and TRBJ1-2, with D possibly matching TRBD1 (5 bases). CDR3 length equals 14 residues. Germline V lookup: CDR1 SNHLY, CDR2 FYNNEI. Trimming took 10 bases from V and 5 from J, leaving 20 bases between them. Combining the CDR3 with reference TRBV2 and TRBJ1-2 gives the whole variable domain EPEVTQTPSHQVTQMGQEVILRCVPISNHLYFYWYRQILGQKVEFLVSFYNNEISEKSEIFDDQFSVERPDGSNFTLKIRSTKLEDSAMYFCATRRTSGGYGYTFGSGTRLTVV.